This record covers a single T cell receptor beta chain. Its antigen is still unknown. This sample stems from a study of cytotoxic CD8 clonotypes in ibrutinib-treated CLL. V was pared by 6 bases and J by 4 bases, with 18 bases between. This CDR3 contains 16 residues. Germline V lookup: CDR1 MDHEN, CDR2 SYDVKM. Study conclusions and caveats: Clonality went up at ibrutinib response and then declined back toward baseline at progression. The study found baseline clonality above age-matched healthy donors, tracking circulating CD8+ T-cell counts.

Produced via immunoSEQ multiplex PCR; TCRdb's table is partial and in-frame only. The table lists hundreds of thousands of clones, 70% of them singletons, with 15% in the top ten. This TCR derives from a human donor with chronic lymphocytic leukemia. Specimen: PBMCs, collected after 24 months of ibrutinib treatment. The chain combines TRBV28 with TRBJ2-2; possible D gene TRBD2, 5 bases. For the CDR3, the DNA is TGTGCCAGCAGCCTCCCCCGACGGACTTCCACCGGGGAGCTGTTTTTT. Protein sequence: CASSLPRRTSTGELFF.